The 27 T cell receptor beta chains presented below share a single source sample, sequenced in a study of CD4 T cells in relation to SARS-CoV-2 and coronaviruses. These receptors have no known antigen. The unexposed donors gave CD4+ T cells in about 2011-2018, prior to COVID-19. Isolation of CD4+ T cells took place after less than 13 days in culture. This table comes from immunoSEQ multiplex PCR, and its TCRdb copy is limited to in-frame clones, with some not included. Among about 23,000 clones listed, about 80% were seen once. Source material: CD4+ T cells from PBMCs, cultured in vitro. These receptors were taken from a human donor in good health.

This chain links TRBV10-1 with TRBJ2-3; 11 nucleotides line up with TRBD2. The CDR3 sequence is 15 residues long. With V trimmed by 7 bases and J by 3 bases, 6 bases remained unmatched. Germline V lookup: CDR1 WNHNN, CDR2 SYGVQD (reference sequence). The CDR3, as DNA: TGCGCCAGCACTAGCGGGAGGTCAGAGACAGATACGCAGTATTTT. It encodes CASTSGRSETDTQYF.

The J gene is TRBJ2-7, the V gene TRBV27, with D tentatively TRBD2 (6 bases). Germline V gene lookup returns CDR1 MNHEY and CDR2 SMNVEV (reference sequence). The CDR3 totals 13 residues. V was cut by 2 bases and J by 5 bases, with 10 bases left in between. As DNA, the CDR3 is TGTGCCAGCAGTTTAAAGGGCGGGAACGAGCAGTACTTC. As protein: CASSLKGGNEQYF.

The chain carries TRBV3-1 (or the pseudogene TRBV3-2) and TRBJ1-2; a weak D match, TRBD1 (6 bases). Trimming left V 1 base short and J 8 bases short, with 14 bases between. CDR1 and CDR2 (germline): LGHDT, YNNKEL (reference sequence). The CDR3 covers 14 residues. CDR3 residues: CASSQGLTGHGYTF. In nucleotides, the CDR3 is TGTGCCAGCAGCCAAGGGTTAACAGGGCACGGCTACACCTTC.

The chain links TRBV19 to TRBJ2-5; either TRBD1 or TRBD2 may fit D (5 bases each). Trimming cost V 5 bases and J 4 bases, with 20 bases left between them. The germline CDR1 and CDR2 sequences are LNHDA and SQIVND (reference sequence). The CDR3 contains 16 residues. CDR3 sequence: CASSRGREGIGETQYF. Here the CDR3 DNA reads TGTGCCAGTAGTCGAGGTCGCGAGGGGATCGGAGAGACCCAGTACTTC.

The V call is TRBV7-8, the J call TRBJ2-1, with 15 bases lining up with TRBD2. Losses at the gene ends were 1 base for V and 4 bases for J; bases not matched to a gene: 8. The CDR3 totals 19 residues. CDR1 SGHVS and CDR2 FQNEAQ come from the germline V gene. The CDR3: CASSLVHGTSGRLYNEQFF. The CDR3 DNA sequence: TGTGCCAGCAGCTTAGTACACGGGACTAGCGGGAGGCTGTACAATGAGCAGTTCTTC.

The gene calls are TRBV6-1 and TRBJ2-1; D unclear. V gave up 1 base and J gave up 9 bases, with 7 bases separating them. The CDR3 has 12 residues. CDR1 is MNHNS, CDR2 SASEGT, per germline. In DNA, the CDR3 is TGTGCCAGCAGTGAAGTGCGGTTTGAGCAGTTCTTC. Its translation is CASSEVRFEQFF.

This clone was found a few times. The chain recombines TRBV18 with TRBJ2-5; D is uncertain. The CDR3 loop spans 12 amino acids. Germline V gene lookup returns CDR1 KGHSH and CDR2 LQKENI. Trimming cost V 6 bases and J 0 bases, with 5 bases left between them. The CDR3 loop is CASSLNQETQYF. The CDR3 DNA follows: TGTGCCAGCTCGCTGAACCAAGAGACCCAGTACTTC.

In nucleotides, the CDR3 is TGTGCCAGTAGTGTTGGACTAGCGGGAAACCAAGAGACCCAGTACTTC. Its protein is CASSVGLAGNQETQYF. The chain carries TRBV19 and TRBJ2-5; 12 bases align to TRBD2. The V and J ends lost 5 bases and 0 bases, in that order; junction bases with no gene match: 4. The CDR3 loop spans 16 amino acids. The germline V gene has CDR1 LNHDA and CDR2 SQIVND (reference sequence).

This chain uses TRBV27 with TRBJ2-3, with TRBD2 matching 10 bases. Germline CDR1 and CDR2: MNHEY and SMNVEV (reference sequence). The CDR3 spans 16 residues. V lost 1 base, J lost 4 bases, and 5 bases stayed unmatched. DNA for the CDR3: TGTGCCAGCAGTTTATTTCTAGCGGGAGTGGCAGATACGCAGTATTTT. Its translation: CASSLFLAGVADTQYF.

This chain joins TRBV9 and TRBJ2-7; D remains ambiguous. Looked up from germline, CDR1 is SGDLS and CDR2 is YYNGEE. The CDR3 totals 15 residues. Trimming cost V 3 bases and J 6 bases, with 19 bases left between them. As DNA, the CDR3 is TGTGCCAGCAGCGCCTCCCCCGGTCCAGCCTTCGAGCAGTACTTC. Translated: CASSASPGPAFEQYF. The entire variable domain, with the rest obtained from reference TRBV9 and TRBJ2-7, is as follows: DSGVTQTPKHLITATGQRVTLRCSPRSGDLSVYWYQQSLDQGLQFLIQYYNGEERAKGNILERFSAQQFPDLHSELNLSSLELGDSALYFCASSASPGPAFEQYFGPGTRLTVT.

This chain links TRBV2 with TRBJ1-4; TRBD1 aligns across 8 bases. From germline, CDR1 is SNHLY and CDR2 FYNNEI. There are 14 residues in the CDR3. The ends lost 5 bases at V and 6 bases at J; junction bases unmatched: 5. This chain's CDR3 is CASSPDRVYEKLFF. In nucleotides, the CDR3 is TGTGCCAGCAGTCCGGACAGGGTTTATGAAAAACTGTTTTTT.

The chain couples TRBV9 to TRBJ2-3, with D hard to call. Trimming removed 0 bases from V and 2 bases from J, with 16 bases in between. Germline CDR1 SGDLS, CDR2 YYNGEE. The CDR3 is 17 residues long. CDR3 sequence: CASSVAFQTPTTDTQYF. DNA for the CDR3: TGTGCCAGCAGCGTAGCTTTTCAGACCCCAACCACAGATACGCAGTATTTT.

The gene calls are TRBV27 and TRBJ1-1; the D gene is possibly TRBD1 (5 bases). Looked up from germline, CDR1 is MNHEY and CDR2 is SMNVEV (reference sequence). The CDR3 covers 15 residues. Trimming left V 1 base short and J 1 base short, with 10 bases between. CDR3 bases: TGTGCCAGCAGTTTATACGTGGGGGGGAACACTGAAGCTTTCTTT. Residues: CASSLYVGGNTEAFF.

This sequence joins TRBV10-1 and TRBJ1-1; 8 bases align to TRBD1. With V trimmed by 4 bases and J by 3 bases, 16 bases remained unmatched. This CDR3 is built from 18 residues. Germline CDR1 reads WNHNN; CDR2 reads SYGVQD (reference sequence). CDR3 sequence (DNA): TGCGCCAGCAGTGCCGAACGAGGACAGGGCGATTTTTACACTGAAGCTTTCTTT. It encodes CASSAERGQGDFYTEAFF.

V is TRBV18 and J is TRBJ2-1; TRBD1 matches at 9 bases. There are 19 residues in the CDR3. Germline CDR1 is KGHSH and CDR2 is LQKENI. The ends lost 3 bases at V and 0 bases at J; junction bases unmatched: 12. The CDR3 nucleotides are TGTGCCAGCTCACCGATAGCCCCGGGACAGGGATCCTCCTACAATGAGCAGTTCTTC. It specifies CASSPIAPGQGSSYNEQFF.

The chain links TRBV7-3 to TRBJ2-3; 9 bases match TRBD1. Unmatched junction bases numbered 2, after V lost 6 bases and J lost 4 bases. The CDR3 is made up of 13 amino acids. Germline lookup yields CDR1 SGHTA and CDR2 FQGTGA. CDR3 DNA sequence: TGTGCCAGCAGTACAGGGGGCTCAGATACGCAGTATTTT. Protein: CASSTGGSDTQYF.

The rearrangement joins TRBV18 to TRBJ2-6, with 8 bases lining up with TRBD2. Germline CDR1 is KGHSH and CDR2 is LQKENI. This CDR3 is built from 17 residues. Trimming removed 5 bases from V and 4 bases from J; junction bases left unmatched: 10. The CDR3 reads CASSAGLVVSGANVLTF. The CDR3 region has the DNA TGTGCCAGCTCAGCGGGACTAGTCGTCTCCGGGGCCAACGTCCTGACTTTC.

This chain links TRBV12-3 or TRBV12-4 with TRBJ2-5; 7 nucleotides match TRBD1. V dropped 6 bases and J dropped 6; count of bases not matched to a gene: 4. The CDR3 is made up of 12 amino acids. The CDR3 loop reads CASSRQGKTQYF. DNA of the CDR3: TGTGCCAGCAGCCGACAGGGAAAGACCCAGTACTTC.

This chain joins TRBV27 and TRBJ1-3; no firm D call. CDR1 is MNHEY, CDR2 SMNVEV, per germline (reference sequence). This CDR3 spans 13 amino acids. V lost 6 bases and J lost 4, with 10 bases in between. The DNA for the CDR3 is TGTGCCAGCAGCAAAACTGGAGGAAACACCATATATTTT. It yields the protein CASSKTGGNTIYF.

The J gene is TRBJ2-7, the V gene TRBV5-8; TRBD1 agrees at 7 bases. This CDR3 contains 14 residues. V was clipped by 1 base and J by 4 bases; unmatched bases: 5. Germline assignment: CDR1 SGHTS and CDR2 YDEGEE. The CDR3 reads CASSLWDRKYEQYF. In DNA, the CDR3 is TGTGCCAGCAGCTTGTGGGACAGAAAATACGAGCAGTACTTC.

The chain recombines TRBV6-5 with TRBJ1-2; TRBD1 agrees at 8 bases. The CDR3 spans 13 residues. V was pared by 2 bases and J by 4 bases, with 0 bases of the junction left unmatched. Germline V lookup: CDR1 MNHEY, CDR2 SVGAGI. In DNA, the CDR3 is TGTGCCAGCAGTTACGACAGGGGCTATGGCTACACCTTC. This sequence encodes CASSYDRGYGYTF.

The DNA of the CDR3 is TGTGCCAGCAGCTCGATAAGGACTAGCGGGGGAACGGAAACCTACGAGCAGTACTTC. Amino acids: CASSSIRTSGGTETYEQYF. The V gene is TRBV11-2, the J gene TRBJ2-7; 13 nucleotides match TRBD2. With 4 bases clipped from V and 2 bases from J, the junction kept 14 bases outside the gene matches. The CDR3 totals 19 residues. The germline V gene encodes CDR1 SGHAT and CDR2 FQNNGV.

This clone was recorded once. Written as DNA, the CDR3 is TGTGCCAGCTCACCAGGTCTTCCAGATACGCAGTATTTT. This translates into CASSPGLPDTQYF. The V call is TRBV18, the J call TRBJ2-3; D remains ambiguous. V lost 2 bases to trimming and J lost 4 bases, with 7 bases between them. CDR3 length: 13 amino acids. Germline V lookup: CDR1 KGHSH, CDR2 LQKENI.

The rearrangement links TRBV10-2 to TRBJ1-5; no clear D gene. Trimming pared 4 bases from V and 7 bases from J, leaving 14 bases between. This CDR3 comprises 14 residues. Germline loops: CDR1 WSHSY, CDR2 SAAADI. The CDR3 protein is CASSGAQTRQPQHF. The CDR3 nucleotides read TGCGCCAGCAGTGGGGCACAGACTAGGCAGCCCCAGCATTTT.

The CDR3 DNA follows: TGTGCCAGCAGCGGAAATCCAGGGGGCTCGACTGAAGCTTTCTTT. Amino acid sequence: CASSGNPGGSTEAFF. The V call is TRBV9, the J call TRBJ1-1, with 8 nucleotides matching TRBD1. V trimming: 3 bases; J trimming: 5 bases; junction bases outside the gene matches: 9. CDR1 and CDR2 from the germline V gene are SGDLS and YYNGEE. The CDR3 contains 15 residues.

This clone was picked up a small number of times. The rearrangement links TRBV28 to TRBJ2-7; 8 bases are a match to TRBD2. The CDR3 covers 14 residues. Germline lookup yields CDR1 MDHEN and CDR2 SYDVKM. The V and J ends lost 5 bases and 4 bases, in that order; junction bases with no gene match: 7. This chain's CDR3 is CASSPQREWYEQYF. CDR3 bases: TGTGCCAGCAGTCCCCAGCGGGAGTGGTACGAGCAGTACTTC.

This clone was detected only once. The CDR3 sequence: CASSMGFRVGNTEAFF. The CDR3 nucleotides read TGTGCCAGTAGTATGGGGTTCAGGGTTGGGAACACTGAAGCTTTCTTT. The chain recombines TRBV19 with TRBJ1-1; maybe TRBD1 (5 bases). In germline, CDR1 is LNHDA, CDR2 SQIVND (reference sequence). This CDR3 has 16 residues. V lost 3 bases and J 1 base, leaving 15 bases between the germline ends.